This T cell receptor beta chain was recovered during a study of OX40 agonist ivuxolimab in advanced cancers. Across the study: In this cohort, patients received ivuxolimab, an agonistic anti-OX40 (CD134) antibody. Dose-escalation cases comprised hepatocellular carcinoma, melanoma, renal cell or head and neck cancer.

The germline V and J ends were trimmed by 0 bases and 2 bases, with 11 bases remaining between them. This CDR3 comprises 15 residues. Germline lookup yields CDR1 SGHRS and CDR2 YFSETQ. Patients were ruled out by autoimmune disease history or systemic immunosuppression. Blood sampling was done at baseline, cycle 4 day 1, and cycle 7 day 1. Produced via immunoSEQ multiplex PCR; TCRdb's table is partial and in-frame only. Among approximately 69,000 clones listed, roughly 92% were seen once. This TCR derives from an adult with an advanced solid tumor such as melanoma, head and neck, liver or kidney cancer. The chain uses TRBV5-1 and TRBJ1-2; no reliable D call. The material was CD4+ or CD8+ T cells sorted from blood, obtained in a trial of the OX40 agonist ivuxolimab. The CDR3: CASSLEFGGNYGYTF. CDR3 nucleotide sequence: TGCGCCAGCAGCTTGGAGTTTGGTGGGAACTATGGCTACACCTTC.